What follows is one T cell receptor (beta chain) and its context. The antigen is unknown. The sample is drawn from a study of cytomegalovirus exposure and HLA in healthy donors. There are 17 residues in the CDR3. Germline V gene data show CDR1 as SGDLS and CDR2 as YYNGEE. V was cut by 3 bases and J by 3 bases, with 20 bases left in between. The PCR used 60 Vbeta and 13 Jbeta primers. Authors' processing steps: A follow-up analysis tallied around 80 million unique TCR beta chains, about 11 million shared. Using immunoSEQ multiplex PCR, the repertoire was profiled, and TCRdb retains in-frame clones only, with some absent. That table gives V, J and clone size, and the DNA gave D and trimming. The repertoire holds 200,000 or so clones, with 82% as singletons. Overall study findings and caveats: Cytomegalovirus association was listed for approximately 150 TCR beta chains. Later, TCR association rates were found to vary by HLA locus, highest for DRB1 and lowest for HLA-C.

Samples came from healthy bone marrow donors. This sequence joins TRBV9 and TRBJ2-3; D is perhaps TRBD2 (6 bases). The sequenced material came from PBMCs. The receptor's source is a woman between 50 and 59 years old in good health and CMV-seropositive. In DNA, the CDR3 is TGTGCCAGCAGCGCCCGGGCTCGACTAGATTCGACAGATACGCAGTATTTT. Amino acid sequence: CASSARARLDSTDTQYF.